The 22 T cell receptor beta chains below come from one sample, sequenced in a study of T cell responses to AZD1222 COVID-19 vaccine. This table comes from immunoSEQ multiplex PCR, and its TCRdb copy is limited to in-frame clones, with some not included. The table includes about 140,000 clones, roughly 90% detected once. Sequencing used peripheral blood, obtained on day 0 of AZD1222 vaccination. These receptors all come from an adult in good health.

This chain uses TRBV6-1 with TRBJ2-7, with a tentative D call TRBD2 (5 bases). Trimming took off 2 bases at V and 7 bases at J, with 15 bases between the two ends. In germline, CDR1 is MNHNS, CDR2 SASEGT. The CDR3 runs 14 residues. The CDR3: CASSEYGLSPEQYF. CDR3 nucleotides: TGTGCCAGCAGTGAATACGGACTTTCACCGGAGCAGTACTTC.

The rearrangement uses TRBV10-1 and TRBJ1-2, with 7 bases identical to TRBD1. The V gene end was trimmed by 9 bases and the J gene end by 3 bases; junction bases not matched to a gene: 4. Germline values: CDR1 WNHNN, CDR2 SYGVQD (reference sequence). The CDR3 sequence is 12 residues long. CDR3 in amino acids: CARRGLDYGYTF. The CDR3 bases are TGCGCCAGGAGGGGGCTGGACTATGGCTACACCTTC.

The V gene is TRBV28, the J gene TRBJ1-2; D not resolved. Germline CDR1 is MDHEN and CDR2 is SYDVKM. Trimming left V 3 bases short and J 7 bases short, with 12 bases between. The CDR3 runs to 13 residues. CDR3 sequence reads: CASSFGGSIGYTF. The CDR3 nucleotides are TGTGCCAGCAGTTTTGGTGGTTCTATTGGCTACACCTTC.

CDR3 region: CASSVGPITAPLHF. In nucleotides, the CDR3 is TGTGCCAGCAGCGTAGGACCGATTACGGCTCCCCTCCACTTT. V gene TRBV9 combines with J gene TRBJ1-6, with D unclear. Looked up from germline, CDR1 is SGDLS and CDR2 is YYNGEE. Trimming left V 0 bases short and J 13 bases short, with 14 bases between. This CDR3 comprises 14 residues.

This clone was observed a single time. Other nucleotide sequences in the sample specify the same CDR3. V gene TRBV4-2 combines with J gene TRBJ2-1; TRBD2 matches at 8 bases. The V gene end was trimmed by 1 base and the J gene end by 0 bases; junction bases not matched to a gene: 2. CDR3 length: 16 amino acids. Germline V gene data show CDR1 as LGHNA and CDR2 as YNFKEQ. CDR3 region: CASSQVAGGSYNEQFF. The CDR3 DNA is TGTGCCAGCAGCCAAGTCGCGGGGGGCTCCTACAATGAGCAGTTCTTC.

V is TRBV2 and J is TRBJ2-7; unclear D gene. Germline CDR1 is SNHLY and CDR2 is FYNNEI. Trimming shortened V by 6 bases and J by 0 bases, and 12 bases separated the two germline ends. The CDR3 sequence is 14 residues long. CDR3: CASRGYLSSYEQYF. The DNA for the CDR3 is TGTGCCAGCAGGGGCTACCTCAGCTCCTACGAGCAGTACTTC.

The CDR3 DNA sequence: TGTGCCAGTAGTATCGGTCCGGACAGGGGGAACGGCTACACCTTC. This codes for CASSIGPDRGNGYTF. The J gene is TRBJ1-2, the V gene TRBV19; 10 nucleotides agree with TRBD1. CDR1 LNHDA and CDR2 SQIVND come from the germline V gene (reference sequence). Trimming took 3 bases from V and 8 from J; bases not matched to a gene: 9. This CDR3 contains 15 residues.

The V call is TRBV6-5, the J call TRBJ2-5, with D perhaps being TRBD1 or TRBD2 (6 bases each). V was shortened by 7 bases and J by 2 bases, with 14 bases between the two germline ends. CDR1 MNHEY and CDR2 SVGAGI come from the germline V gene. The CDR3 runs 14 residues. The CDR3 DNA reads TGTGCCAGCACCTGGGGGGCAGGGCAAGAGACCCAGTACTTC. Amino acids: CASTWGAGQETQYF.

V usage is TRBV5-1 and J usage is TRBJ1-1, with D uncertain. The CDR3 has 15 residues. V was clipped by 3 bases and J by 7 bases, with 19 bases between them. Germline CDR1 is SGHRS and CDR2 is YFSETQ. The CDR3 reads CASSSLWADRDEAFF. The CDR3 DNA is TGCGCCAGCAGCTCCCTCTGGGCGGACCGAGATGAAGCTTTCTTT.

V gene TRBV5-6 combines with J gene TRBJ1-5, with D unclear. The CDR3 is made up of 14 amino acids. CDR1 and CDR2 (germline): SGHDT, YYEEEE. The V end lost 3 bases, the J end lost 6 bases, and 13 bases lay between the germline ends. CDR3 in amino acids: CASSSGRPTQPQHF. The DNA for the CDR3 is TGTGCCAGCAGCTCGGGCAGGCCGACTCAGCCCCAGCATTTT.

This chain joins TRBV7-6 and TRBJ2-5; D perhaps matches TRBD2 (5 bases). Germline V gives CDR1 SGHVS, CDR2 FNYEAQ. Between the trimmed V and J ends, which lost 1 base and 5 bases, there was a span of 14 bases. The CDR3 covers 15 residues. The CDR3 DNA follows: TGTGCCAGCAGCTTAGATCCGGGGTTGGGGGAGACCCAGTACTTC. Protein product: CASSLDPGLGETQYF.

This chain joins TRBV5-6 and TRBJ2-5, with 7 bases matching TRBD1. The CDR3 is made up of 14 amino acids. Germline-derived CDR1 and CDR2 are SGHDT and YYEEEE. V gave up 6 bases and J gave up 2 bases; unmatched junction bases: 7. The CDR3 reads CASTRGTEQETQYF. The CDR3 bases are TGTGCCAGCACGAGAGGGACAGAACAAGAGACCCAGTACTTC.

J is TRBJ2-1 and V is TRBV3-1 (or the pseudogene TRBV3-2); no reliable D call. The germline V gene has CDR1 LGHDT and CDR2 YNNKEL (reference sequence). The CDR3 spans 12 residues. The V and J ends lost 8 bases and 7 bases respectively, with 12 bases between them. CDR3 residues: CASVDSLNEQFF. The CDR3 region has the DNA TGTGCCAGCGTAGATAGCTTGAATGAGCAGTTCTTC.

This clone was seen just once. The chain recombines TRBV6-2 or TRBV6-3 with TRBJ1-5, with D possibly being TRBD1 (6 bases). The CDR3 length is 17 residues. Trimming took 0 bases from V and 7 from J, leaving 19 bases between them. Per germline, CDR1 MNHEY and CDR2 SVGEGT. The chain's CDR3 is CASSYSKLQGRPQPQHF. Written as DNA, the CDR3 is TGTGCCAGCAGTTACTCGAAATTACAGGGTCGGCCCCAGCCCCAGCATTTT.

The CDR3 is CATSRGQGRFPDEQFF. The CDR3 DNA reads as TGTGCCACCAGCAGAGGACAGGGGAGGTTTCCCGATGAGCAGTTCTTC. The V gene is TRBV15, the J gene TRBJ2-1, with 8 bases lining up with TRBD1. Germline CDR1 is LNHNV and CDR2 is YYDKDF (reference sequence). V was clipped by 1 base and J by 8 bases; unmatched bases: 10. The CDR3 totals 16 residues.

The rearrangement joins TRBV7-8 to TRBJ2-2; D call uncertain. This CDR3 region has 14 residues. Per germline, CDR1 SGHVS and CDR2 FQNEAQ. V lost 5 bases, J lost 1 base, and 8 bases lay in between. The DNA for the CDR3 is TGTGCCAGCAGCCGGTTCAGGAACACCGGGGAGCTGTTTTTT. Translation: CASSRFRNTGELFF.

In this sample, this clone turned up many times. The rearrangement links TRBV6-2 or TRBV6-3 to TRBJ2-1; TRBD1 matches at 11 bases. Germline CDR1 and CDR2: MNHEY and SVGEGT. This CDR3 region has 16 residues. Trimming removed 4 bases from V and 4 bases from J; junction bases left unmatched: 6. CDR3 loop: CASSLGTGGDYNEQFF. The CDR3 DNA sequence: TGTGCCAGCAGTTTAGGGACAGGGGGAGATTACAATGAGCAGTTCTTC.

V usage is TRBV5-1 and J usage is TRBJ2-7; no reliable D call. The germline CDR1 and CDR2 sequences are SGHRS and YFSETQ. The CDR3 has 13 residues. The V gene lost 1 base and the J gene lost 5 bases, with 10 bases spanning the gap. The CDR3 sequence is CASSLTGGDEQYF. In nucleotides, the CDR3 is TGCGCCAGCAGCTTGACGGGTGGGGACGAGCAGTACTTC.

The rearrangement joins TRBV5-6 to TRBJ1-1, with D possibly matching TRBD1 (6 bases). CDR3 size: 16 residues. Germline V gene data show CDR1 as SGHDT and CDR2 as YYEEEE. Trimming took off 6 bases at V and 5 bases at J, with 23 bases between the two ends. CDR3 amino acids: CASNQGPRTPETEAFF. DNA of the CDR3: TGTGCCAGCAACCAGGGGCCGAGGACACCGGAAACTGAAGCTTTCTTT.

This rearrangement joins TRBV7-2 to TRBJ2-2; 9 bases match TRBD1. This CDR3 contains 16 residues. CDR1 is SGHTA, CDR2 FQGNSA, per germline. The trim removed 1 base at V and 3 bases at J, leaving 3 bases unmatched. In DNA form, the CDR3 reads TGTGCCAGCAGCTTAGTCGGACAGGGGCACACCGGGGAGCTGTTTTTT. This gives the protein CASSLVGQGHTGELFF.

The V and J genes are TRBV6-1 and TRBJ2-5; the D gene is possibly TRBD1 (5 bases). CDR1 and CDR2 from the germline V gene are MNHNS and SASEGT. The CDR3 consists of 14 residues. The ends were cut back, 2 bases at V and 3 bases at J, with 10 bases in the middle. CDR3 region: CASSESIGEETQYF. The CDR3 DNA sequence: TGTGCCAGCAGTGAAAGCATAGGGGAAGAGACCCAGTACTTC.

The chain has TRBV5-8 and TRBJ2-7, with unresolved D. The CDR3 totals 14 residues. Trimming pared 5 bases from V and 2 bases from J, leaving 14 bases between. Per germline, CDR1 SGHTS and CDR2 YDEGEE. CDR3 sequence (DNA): TGTGCCAGCAGTGTCACAGTCGCGGCCTACGAGCAGTACTTC. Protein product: CASSVTVAAYEQYF.